The 14 T cell receptor beta chains presented below share a single source sample, sequenced in a study of somatic mutations in cytotoxic T cells in rheumatoid arthritis. Profiled with immunoSEQ multiplex PCR; TCRdb holds only in-frame clones, not every one. The table shows more than 15,000 clones, with 70% to 80% occurring only once. The sample comprised CD8+ T cells sorted from blood. Receptors were obtained from a man aged 60 to 75 in good health.

The V call is TRBV6-1, the J call TRBJ1-1, with D possibly being TRBD1 (5 bases). Germline CDR1 and CDR2: MNHNS and SASEGT. Between the trimmed V and J ends, which lost 4 bases and 1 base, there was a span of 10 bases. CDR3 length equals 14 residues. CDR3 region: CASSVTTENTEAFF. The CDR3 DNA reads as TGTGCCAGCAGTGTAACGACAGAGAACACTGAAGCTTTCTTT.

V is TRBV6-5 and J is TRBJ1-3; the D gene is possibly TRBD1 (5 bases). The V end lost 10 bases, the J end lost 10 bases, and 23 bases lay between the germline ends. Looked up from germline, CDR1 is MNHEY and CDR2 is SVGAGI. The CDR3 is 14 amino acids. The CDR3 DNA reads TGTGCCACAGGTGTCAGGGCGGGGAATCCGACCATATATTTT. Amino acids: CATGVRAGNPTIYF.

CDR3: CASSIGTGGFFADTQYF. DNA for the CDR3: TGTGCCAGTAGTATAGGGACAGGGGGCTTTTTTGCAGATACGCAGTATTTT. V is TRBV19 and J is TRBJ2-3, with TRBD1 identical over 11 bases. The CDR3 loop spans 17 amino acids. The germline V gene has CDR1 LNHDA and CDR2 SQIVND (reference sequence). Unmatched junction bases numbered 7, after V lost 1 base and J lost 4 bases.

The CDR3 spells CASSYIGTNTGELFF. CDR3 in DNA: TGTGCCAGCAGTTACATCGGGACGAACACCGGGGAGCTGTTTTTT. The chain links TRBV6-5 to TRBJ2-2; D perhaps matches TRBD2 (5 bases). The V end was cut by 2 bases, the J end by 0 bases, with 7 bases between. Germline values: CDR1 MNHEY, CDR2 SVGAGI. This CDR3 region has 15 residues.

The J gene is TRBJ2-3, the V gene TRBV9, with D hard to call. Trimming took off 1 base at V and 7 bases at J, with 13 bases between the two ends. The CDR3 extends over 14 amino acids. Germline V lookup: CDR1 SGDLS, CDR2 YYNGEE. The CDR3 loop is CASSVLYNSHTQYF. The CDR3 DNA reads as TGTGCCAGCAGCGTACTATATAACAGCCATACGCAGTATTTT.

This chain uses TRBV7-9 with TRBJ2-3; TRBD1 matches 8 bases. From germline, CDR1 is SEHNR and CDR2 FQNEAQ (reference sequence). Germline trimming cut 5 bases from V and 3 bases from J; bases unmatched to any gene: 7. This CDR3 contains 15 residues. The CDR3 sequence is CASSVIQGGTDTQYF. CDR3 bases: TGTGCCAGCAGCGTCATACAGGGGGGTACAGATACGCAGTATTTT.

V gene TRBV7-9 combines with J gene TRBJ2-3; the D gene is possibly TRBD2 (5 bases). Trimming took off 8 bases at V and 4 bases at J, with 7 bases between the two ends. The CDR3 is 11 residues long. Germline CDR1 and CDR2: SEHNR and FQNEAQ (reference sequence). CDR3 loop: CASEEADTQYF. The DNA for the CDR3 is TGTGCCAGCGAGGAGGCAGATACGCAGTATTTT.

The V call is TRBV10-3, the J call TRBJ2-5; 8 bases match TRBD1. CDR1 and CDR2 (germline): ENHRY, SYGVKD. This CDR3 comprises 14 residues. V shed 6 bases and J 5 bases; nucleotides not matched to a gene: 8. The CDR3 nucleotides read TGTGCCATCAGCCCGACAGGGGACGGGGAGACCCAGTACTTC. Amino acid sequence: CAISPTGDGETQYF.

This chain links TRBV7-6 with TRBJ2-5, with D uncertain. Per the germline V gene, CDR1 is SGHVS and CDR2 is FNYEAQ. This CDR3 region has 14 residues. The ends were cut back, 1 base at V and 5 bases at J, with 11 bases in the middle. CDR3 nucleotides: TGTGCCAGCAGCTTAGTTCCCGGAGTGGAGACCCAGTACTTC. This encodes CASSLVPGVETQYF.

The J gene is TRBJ2-3, the V gene TRBV5-4; the D gene is possibly TRBD2 (5 bases). The CDR3 spans 16 residues. Germline CDR1 is SGHNT and CDR2 is YYREEE (reference sequence). The V and J ends lost 2 bases and 0 bases respectively, with 13 bases between them. Here the CDR3 DNA reads TGTGCCAGCAGCTTATTCAGTAGCGCTAGCACAGATACGCAGTATTTT. Its protein product is CASSLFSSASTDTQYF. The full variable domain, with the rest looked up from reference TRBV5-4 and TRBJ2-3, is ETGVTQSPTHLIKTRGQQVTLRCSSQSGHNTVSWYQQALGQGPQFIFQYYREEENGRGNFPPRFSGLQFPNYSSELNVNALELDDSALYLCASSLFSSASTDTQYFGPGTRLTVL.

The chain employs TRBV15 and TRBJ2-2; possibly TRBD1 for D (6 bases). The germline V gene has CDR1 LNHNV and CDR2 YYDKDF (reference sequence). V was trimmed by 1 base and J by 4 bases, leaving 10 bases between them. The CDR3 runs 15 residues. This CDR3 reads CATSRGRGSTGELFF. CDR3 nucleotide sequence: TGTGCCACCAGCAGAGGAAGGGGGAGCACCGGGGAGCTGTTTTTT.

In its sample, this clone was seen once. The V call is TRBV6-5, the J call TRBJ2-7, with TRBD1 identical over 8 bases. The germline V gene has CDR1 MNHEY and CDR2 SVGAGI. There are 14 residues in the CDR3. With V trimmed by 7 bases and J by 7 bases, 12 bases remained unmatched. The CDR3 spells CASTPRDRSLEQYF. As DNA, the CDR3 is TGTGCCAGCACCCCTCGGGACAGGTCCCTGGAGCAGTACTTC.

The chain combines TRBV6-7 with TRBJ2-5; 14 bases agree with TRBD2. TRBV6-7 is sorted into the ORF group, with uncertain function. This CDR3 is 16 amino acids long. V was pared by 6 bases and J by 11 bases, with 14 bases of the junction left unmatched. CDR3: CASRREGLAGAREQYF. For the CDR3, the DNA is TGTGCCAGCAGGAGGGAGGGACTAGCGGGAGCTAGGGAGCAGTACTTC.

The chain recombines TRBV19 with TRBJ2-1; D remains ambiguous. Deletions cut 3 bases from V and 0 bases from J, with 9 bases between. Germline V gene data show CDR1 as LNHDA and CDR2 as SQIVND (reference sequence). The CDR3 length is 15 residues. The CDR3 DNA sequence: TGTGCCAGTAGTATGTGGCACCTCTCCTACAATGAGCAGTTCTTC. Translated, it gives CASSMWHLSYNEQFF.